This T cell receptor beta chain was sequenced for a study of cytomegalovirus exposure and HLA in healthy donors. The study's findings and limits: Versus the approximately 670-donor mean, an Asian-associated ancestry cluster reportedly showed fewer N-insertions in a later analysis.

This PCR relied on a set of 60 Vbeta primers and 13 Jbeta primers. Method: immunoSEQ multiplex PCR; TCRdb's copy keeps in-frame clones and lacks some. Among approximately 100,000 clones listed, 81% were seen once. A word on this clone: Its antigen is still unknown.

The CDR3 loop spans 17 amino acids. V trimming: 2 bases; J trimming: 7 bases; junction bases outside the gene matches: 10. Per the germline V gene, CDR1 is SGHRS and CDR2 is YFSETQ. What was sequenced was PBMCs. This clonotype was sampled from a woman aged 25 to 39 in good health and CMV-seronegative. J is TRBJ2-1 and V is TRBV5-1, with 12 positions matching TRBD2. CDR3 loop: CASSFWLAGGVGNEQFF. In nucleotides, the CDR3 is TGCGCCAGCAGCTTCTGGCTAGCGGGAGGGGTGGGGAATGAGCAGTTCTTC. The full variable domain, its missing parts supplied by reference TRBV5-1 and TRBJ2-1, is KAGVTQTPRYLIKTRGQQVTLSCSPISGHRSVSWYQQTPGQGLQFLFEYFSETQRNKGNFPGRFSGRQFSNSRSEMNVSTLELGDSALYLCASSFWLAGGVGNEQFFGPGTRLTVL.